One sample yielded the 20 T cell receptor beta chains listed below, sequenced in a study of shared clonotypes between healthy human individuals. Produced via immunoSEQ multiplex PCR; TCRdb's table is partial and in-frame only. Here the sample spans about 1.1 million clones, roughly 80% being singletons. The specimen sequenced was memory CD4+ T cells from PBMCs. Documented subset: CD45RA-negative fraction. These receptors were collected from a man younger than 30 in good health. Some clones in this sample may be carry-over from other donors' samples.

The V and J genes are TRBV28 and TRBJ2-3; 10 nucleotides match TRBD2. This CDR3 is built from 16 residues. CDR1 and CDR2 from the germline V gene are MDHEN and SYDVKM. V was pared by 5 bases and J by 2 bases, with 7 bases of the junction left unmatched. CDR3 bases: TGTGCCAGCAGTAGCCTAGCGGGAGTCGTCACAGATACGCAGTATTTT. Translation gives CASSSLAGVVTDTQYF. Together with reference TRBV28 and TRBJ2-3, the CDR3 gives the full variable domain: DVKVTQSSRYLVKRTGEKVFLECVQDMDHENMFWYRQDPGLGLRLIYFSYDVKMKEKGDIPEGYSVSREKKERFSLILESASTNQTSMYLCASSSLAGVVTDTQYFGPGTRLTVL.

The V gene is TRBV12-5, the J gene TRBJ2-5; a possible D gene is TRBD2 (6 bases). Germline V gene data show CDR1 as LGHNT and CDR2 as FRNRAP. The length of the CDR3 is 14 residues. The ends were cut back, 3 bases at V and 5 bases at J, with 13 bases in the middle. The CDR3 spells CASGFSGRSETQYF. The CDR3 DNA follows: TGTGCTAGTGGTTTCAGTGGGAGGTCCGAGACCCAGTACTTC.

The chain carries TRBV7-9 and TRBJ1-1; no definite D call. Trimming pared 5 bases from V and 4 bases from J, leaving 17 bases between. Germline CDR1 SEHNR, CDR2 FQNEAQ (reference sequence). This CDR3 is 15 amino acids long. The CDR3 reads CASSMQTGRITEAFF. Here the CDR3 DNA reads TGTGCCAGCAGCATGCAGACCGGACGTATCACTGAAGCTTTCTTT.

This chain joins TRBV15 and TRBJ1-3; no firm D call. Germline V gives CDR1 LNHNV, CDR2 YYDKDF (reference sequence). The CDR3 loop spans 17 amino acids. V lost 0 bases, J lost 0 bases, and 12 bases lay in between. In nucleotides, the CDR3 is TGTGCCACCAGCAGAGATTCAGCGGGAACCTCTGGAAACACCATATATTTT. This codes for CATSRDSAGTSGNTIYF.

V is TRBV7-9 and J is TRBJ1-1; TRBD1 matches at 9 bases. Trimming cost V 6 bases and J 1 base; bases outside gene matches: 3. This CDR3 region has 14 residues. Per germline, CDR1 SEHNR and CDR2 FQNEAQ (reference sequence). The DNA for the CDR3 is TGTGCCAGCAGACGGGACAGGGCGAACACTGAAGCTTTCTTT. This gives the protein CASRRDRANTEAFF.

V is TRBV28 and J is TRBJ2-1; the match to TRBD2 covers 11 bases. Losses at the gene ends were 5 bases for V and 6 bases for J; bases not matched to a gene: 6. The CDR3 has 15 amino acids. Germline V gives CDR1 MDHEN, CDR2 SYDVKM. The CDR3 DNA reads as TGTGCCAGCAGTCTCCCCGGGACTAGCGGCAATGAGCAGTTCTTC. It is translated as CASSLPGTSGNEQFF. Looking up the rest from reference TRBV28 and TRBJ2-1 gives the full variable domain: DVKVTQSSRYLVKRTGEKVFLECVQDMDHENMFWYRQDPGLGLRLIYFSYDVKMKEKGDIPEGYSVSREKKERFSLILESASTNQTSMYLCASSLPGTSGNEQFFGPGTRLTVL.

The chain couples TRBV5-1 to TRBJ2-3; D ambiguous. The V gene's germline CDR1 is SGHRS and CDR2 YFSETQ. V was trimmed by 4 bases and J by 6 bases, leaving 9 bases between them. This CDR3 comprises 12 residues. The DNA for the CDR3 is TGCGCCAGCAGCCTTAAGGCGGATACGCAGTATTTT. Translating it yields CASSLKADTQYF.

The genes are TRBV15 and TRBJ2-1; D is perhaps TRBD1 (5 bases). Per the germline V gene, CDR1 is LNHNV and CDR2 is YYDKDF (reference sequence). This CDR3 is built from 17 residues. Trimming pared 8 bases from V and 0 bases from J, leaving 20 bases between. The CDR3 bases are TGTGCCACCTTAAAAAGGGGTGAAAAGAGCTCCTACAATGAGCAGTTCTTC. Its protein product is CATLKRGEKSSYNEQFF.

This clone has more than one count but fewer than ten. This rearrangement joins TRBV6-1 to TRBJ2-2; D may be TRBD2 (6 bases). Trimming took off 7 bases at V and 2 bases at J, with 11 bases between the two ends. This CDR3 contains 14 residues. Per the germline V gene, CDR1 is MNHNS and CDR2 is SASEGT. The CDR3 loop is CASNQAGNTGELFF. The CDR3 DNA reads as TGTGCCAGCAATCAGGCGGGAAACACCGGGGAGCTGTTTTTT.

Remarks on this clone: The sample carries other DNA sequences with the same CDR3. The genes are TRBV19 and TRBJ2-7; 9 bases line up with TRBD1. CDR1 and CDR2 from the germline V gene are LNHDA and SQIVND (reference sequence). The CDR3 has 13 amino acids. J was trimmed by 3 bases and V by 6 bases; bases with no gene match: 3. CDR3 in DNA: TGTGCCAGTAGCTTGGGACAGGGCTACGAGCAGTACTTC. Translating gives CASSLGQGYEQYF. Drawing the rest from reference TRBV19 and TRBJ2-7, the complete variable domain is DGGITQSPKYLFRKEGQNVTLSCEQNLNHDAMYWYRQDPGQGLRLIYYSQIVNDFQKGDIAEGYSVSREKKESFPLTVTSAQKNPTAFYLCASSLGQGYEQYFGPGTRLTVT.

This sequence joins TRBV15 and TRBJ2-7, with 11 bases identical to TRBD2. V lost 5 bases to trimming and J lost 3 bases; unmatched junction nucleotides: 6. The germline CDR1 and CDR2 sequences are LNHNV and YYDKDF (reference sequence). The CDR3 sequence is 15 residues long. The chain's CDR3 is CATSFRTSGYYEQYF. In nucleotides, the CDR3 is TGTGCCACCAGCTTCCGGACTAGCGGGTACTACGAGCAGTACTTC.

This clone has ten or more counts. CDR3 coding DNA: TGTGCCAGCAGTATTTCCCCCTGGAACACCGGGGAGCTGTTTTTT. Encoded protein: CASSISPWNTGELFF. The chain combines TRBV6-1 with TRBJ2-2; no clear D. This CDR3 has 15 amino acids. Germline V gene lookup returns CDR1 MNHNS and CDR2 SASEGT. V lost 5 bases to trimming and J lost 1 base, with 11 bases between them.

The sample holds a few counts of this clone. J is TRBJ2-5 and V is TRBV2; 7 bases are shared with TRBD2. Germline V CDR1 and CDR2: SNHLY, FYNNEI. The CDR3 length is 14 residues. V was pared by 7 bases and J by 1 base, with 6 bases of the junction left unmatched. CDR3 DNA sequence: TGTGCCAGCAACATAGTAGCGGGCCAAGAGACCCAGTACTTC. Protein product: CASNIVAGQETQYF.

The J gene is TRBJ2-3, the V gene TRBV5-1; 7 nucleotides match TRBD2. V was pared by 4 bases and J by 6 bases, with 14 bases of the junction left unmatched. CDR1 and CDR2 (germline): SGHRS, YFSETQ. CDR3 length equals 16 residues. CDR3 loop: CASSPTPERGGDTQYF. DNA of the CDR3: TGCGCCAGCAGCCCGACTCCGGAGCGGGGAGGGGATACGCAGTATTTT.

The chain is built from TRBV28 and TRBJ2-2; D might be TRBD1 (6 bases). CDR1 is MDHEN, CDR2 SYDVKM, per germline. With 6 bases removed from V and 2 bases from J, the gap between germline ends came to 13 bases. The CDR3 consists of 15 residues. In DNA, the CDR3 is TGTGCCAGCAGCAATGGACAGACCAACACCGGGGAGCTGTTTTTT. This translates into CASSNGQTNTGELFF.

This chain's CDR3 is CASSTNHEQFF. The DNA of the CDR3 is TGTGCCAGCAGTACTAACCATGAGCAGTTCTTC. V is TRBV28 and J is TRBJ2-1; D unresolved. Germline CDR1 is MDHEN and CDR2 is SYDVKM. The CDR3 is 11 amino acids. V lost 5 bases and J 8 bases, leaving 7 bases between the germline ends.

The chain combines TRBV9 with TRBJ2-7; D possibly corresponds to TRBD2 (5 bases). V lost 4 bases and J lost 4, with 15 bases in between. Germline V CDR1 and CDR2: SGDLS, YYNGEE. This CDR3 spans 14 amino acids. The CDR3 is CASSPQVGGYEQYF. CDR3 in DNA: TGTGCCAGCAGCCCCCAGGTGGGCGGGTACGAGCAGTACTTC.

The chain recombines TRBV2 with TRBJ2-4; 10 bases line up with TRBD1. The V gene end was trimmed by 8 bases and the J gene end by 6 bases; junction bases not matched to a gene: 7. The CDR3 has 14 amino acids. Germline V gene sequence: CDR1 SNHLY, CDR2 FYNNEI. The chain's CDR3 is CASEARDRGNIQYF. The CDR3 bases are TGTGCCAGCGAAGCCCGGGACAGGGGAAACATTCAGTACTTC.

The rearrangement uses TRBV2 and TRBJ2-1; 8 positions match TRBD1. V was pared by 8 bases and J by 5 bases, with 2 bases of the junction left unmatched. Per germline, CDR1 SNHLY and CDR2 FYNNEI. CDR3 length equals 12 residues. Here the CDR3 DNA reads TGTGCCAGCCGGGACAGGAACAATGAGCAGTTCTTC. Amino acids: CASRDRNNEQFF.

The genes are TRBV7-2 and TRBJ1-2, with D unclear. V was trimmed by 2 bases and J by 4 bases, leaving 11 bases between them. Per the germline V gene, CDR1 is SGHTA and CDR2 is FQGNSA. The CDR3 is made up of 14 amino acids. The CDR3 DNA is TGTGCCAGCAGCTTAAGGCAGATAGGCTATGGCTACACCTTC. Encoded protein: CASSLRQIGYGYTF.